The 5 T cell receptor beta chains given below trace back to one sample, sequenced in a study of identical twins. MiXCR, applied by TCRdb to the 5' RACE reads, yields one record per CDR3 protein. This table has about 1.7 million distinct CDR3 sequences, about 30% appearing once. The specimen was cord blood. The receptor set was obtained from a newborn girl in good health.

The chain combines TRBV15 with TRBJ1-1; weak D call: TRBD1 (5 bases). This CDR3 spans 15 amino acids. Between the trimmed V and J ends, which lost 1 base and 4 bases, there was a span of 13 bases. CDR1 and CDR2 (germline): LNHNV, YYDKDF (reference sequence). CDR3 protein: CATSRGGTKATEAFF. CDR3 coding DNA: TGTGCCACCAGCAGAGGAGGGACTAAGGCCACTGAAGCTTTCTTT.

This clonotype was seen only a few times. This rearrangement joins TRBV29-1 to TRBJ2-1; perhaps TRBD2 as D (5 bases). CDR3 size: 14 residues. V shed 4 bases and J shed 3 bases, with 13 bases lying between them. CDR1 SQVTM and CDR2 ANQGSEA come from the germline V gene. CDR3 sequence (DNA): TGCAGCGTTGTAGCTAGCCTGGTCTACAATGAGCAGTTCTTC. This translates into CSVVASLVYNEQFF.

The V call is TRBV28, the J call TRBJ2-5; 14 bases align to TRBD2. The J call may be in error: the DNA end matches TRBJ2-1 better. The germline CDR1 and CDR2 sequences are MDHEN and SYDVKM. This CDR3 has 17 amino acids. CDR3 sequence (DNA): TGTGCCAGCAGTGGGACTAGCGGGAGTGGGTACCAAGAGACCCAGTTCTTC. This encodes CASSGTSGSGYQETQFF.

This chain uses TRBV7-9 with TRBJ2-7; maybe TRBD2 (5 bases). V gave up 3 bases and J gave up 3 bases, with 18 bases separating them. The CDR3 totals 16 residues. Germline CDR1 and CDR2: SEHNR and FQNEAQ (reference sequence). CDR3 DNA: TGTGCCAGCAGCTTTGTTCTTCGGGGAAAGGGCTACGAGCAGTACTTC. Translation: CASSFVLRGKGYEQYF. Supplemented by reference TRBV7-9 and TRBJ2-7, the full variable domain reads DTGVSQNPRHKITKRGQNVTFRCDPISEHNRLYWYRQTLGQGPEFLTYFQNEAQLEKSRLLSDRFSAERPKGSFSTLEIQRTEQGDSAMYLCASSFVLRGKGYEQYFGPGTRLTVT.

The chain has TRBV28 and TRBJ2-7; no clear D. The last part of the DNA fits TRBJ2-4 better; the J call may be wrong. There are 13 residues in the CDR3. Germline CDR1 reads MDHEN; CDR2 reads SYDVKM. CDR3 coding DNA: TGTGCCAGCAGTTTGGACCCAGGCAACATTCAGTACTTC. Translation gives CASSLDPGNIQYF.